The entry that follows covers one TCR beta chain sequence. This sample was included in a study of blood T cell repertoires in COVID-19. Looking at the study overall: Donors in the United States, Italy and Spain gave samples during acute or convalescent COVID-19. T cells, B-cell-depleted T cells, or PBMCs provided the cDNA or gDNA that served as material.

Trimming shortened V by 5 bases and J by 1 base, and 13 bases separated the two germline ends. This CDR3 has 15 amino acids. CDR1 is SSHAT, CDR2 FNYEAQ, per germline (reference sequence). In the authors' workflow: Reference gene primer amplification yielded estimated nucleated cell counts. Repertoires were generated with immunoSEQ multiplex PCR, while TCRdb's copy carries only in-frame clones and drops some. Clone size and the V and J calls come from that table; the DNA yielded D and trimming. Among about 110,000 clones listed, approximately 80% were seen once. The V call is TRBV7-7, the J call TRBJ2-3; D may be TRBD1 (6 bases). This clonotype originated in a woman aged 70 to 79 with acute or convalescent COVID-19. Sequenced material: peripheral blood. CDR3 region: CASSHPGHCTDTQYF. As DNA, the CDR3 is TGTGCCAGCAGCCATCCGGGACACTGCACAGATACGCAGTATTTT.